The 15 T cell receptor beta chains below come from one sample, sequenced in a study of CD8+CD57+ T cells in acquired aplastic anemia. Genomic DNA provided the template from which TCR beta VDJ and CDR3 profiles were obtained. Each CDR3 protein is one row after TCRdb ran MiXCR on the reads. In the table there are a few hundred thousand distinct CDR3 sequences, over 55% of which are singletons. Sequencing used sorted CD4+, CD8+, or CD8+CD57+ T cells (not recorded which) from PBMCs. The receptors were gathered from a human donor in good health.

This clonotype appeared many times. The rearrangement uses TRBV5-6 and TRBJ1-4; no clear D. The CDR3 spans 14 residues. From germline, CDR1 is SGHDT and CDR2 YYEEEE. Trimming left V 2 bases short and J 4 bases short, with 9 bases between. CDR3 sequence reads: CASSFWLNNEKLFF. DNA of the CDR3: TGTGCCAGCAGCTTCTGGCTCAATAATGAAAAACTGTTTTTT. The variable domain in full, completed from reference TRBV5-6 and TRBJ1-4, reads DAGVTQSPTHLIKTRGQQVTLRCSPKSGHDTVSWYQQALGQGPQFIFQYYEEEERQRGNFPDRFSGHQFPNYSSELNVNALLLGDSALYLCASSFWLNNEKLFFGSGTQLSVL.

This clonotype was picked up one time. CDR3 nucleotide sequence: TGCAGCTTCGACAGGGGGAGGAGTGAGCAGTTCTTC. It codes for CSFDRGRSEQFF. The gene calls are TRBV29-1 and TRBJ2-5, with 9 nucleotides matching TRBD1. The DNA end is a closer match to TRBJ2-1, so the J assignment may be wrong. The CDR3 loop spans 12 amino acids. Per the germline V gene, CDR1 is SQVTM and CDR2 is ANQGSEA.

The sample holds many counts of this clonotype. This chain joins TRBV6-6 and TRBJ2-7; 10 positions match TRBD2. Germline V gene lookup returns CDR1 MNHNY and CDR2 SVGAGI (reference sequence). The CDR3 runs to 16 residues. The V and J ends lost 1 base and 1 base, in that order; junction bases with no gene match: 4. CDR3 residues: CASSYLGLAESYEQYF. CDR3 bases: TGTGCCAGCAGTTACTTAGGACTAGCGGAGTCCTACGAGCAGTACTTC.

This clonotype was observed a handful of times. V and J are TRBV2 and TRBJ2-6; unclear D gene. Per germline, CDR1 SNHLY and CDR2 FYNNEI. There are 12 residues in the CDR3. Trimming took off 4 bases at V and 6 bases at J, with 4 bases between the two ends. The CDR3 region has the DNA TGTGCCAGCAGTGTGGCGGCCAACGTCCTGACTTTC. Its translation is CASSVAANVLTF.

This clonotype was recorded many times. Here the CDR3 reads CASTVGGTEAFF. CDR3 in DNA: TGTGCCAGTACTGTTGGAGGAACTGAAGCTTTCTTT. V gene TRBV19 combines with J gene TRBJ1-1; D gene uncertain. Trimming removed 7 bases at V and 5 bases at J, with 11 bases between. The CDR3 totals 12 residues. Germline V gives CDR1 LNHDA, CDR2 SQIVND (reference sequence).

V is TRBV2 and J is TRBJ2-3; D is perhaps TRBD1 (6 bases). Trimming shortened V by 4 bases and J by 2 bases, and 25 bases separated the two germline ends. CDR1 and CDR2 (germline): SNHLY, FYNNEI. This CDR3 is built from 19 residues. CDR3 region: CASSVEDTGEGHTTDTQYF. CDR3 nucleotides: TGTGCCAGCAGTGTAGAAGACACAGGAGAGGGACACACCACAGATACGCAGTATTTT.

This chain connects TRBV10-1 to TRBJ1-6, with 10 bases aligning to TRBD1. After removal of 2 bases from V and 9 bases from J, the junction contained 10 bases not matched to a gene. Germline V gives CDR1 WNHNN, CDR2 SYGVQD (reference sequence). The CDR3 loop spans 17 amino acids. The CDR3 loop is CASSERPMTGGISPLHF. The CDR3 nucleotides are TGCGCCAGCAGTGAGCGACCCATGACAGGGGGCATTTCACCCCTCCACTTT.

V usage is TRBV7-2 and J usage is TRBJ2-1, with TRBD2 identical over 10 bases. This CDR3 is 18 amino acids long. Germline-derived CDR1 and CDR2 are SGHTA and FQGNSA. The trim removed 2 bases at V and 0 bases at J, leaving 7 bases unmatched. In nucleotides, the CDR3 is TGTGCCAGCAGCTTAAAGAGTCTAGCGGGAGTCTCCTACAATGAGCAGTTCTTC. Amino acids: CASSLKSLAGVSYNEQFF.

The CDR3, as DNA: TGCGCCAGCAGCGGACGACAGGGGGCTTTTTACAATGAGCAGTTCTTC. This codes for CASSGRQGAFYNEQFF. V gene TRBV5-1 combines with J gene TRBJ2-1; 10 bases align to TRBD1. The CDR3 loop spans 16 amino acids. Germline CDR1 is SGHRS and CDR2 is YFSETQ. Losses at the gene ends were 4 bases for V and 4 bases for J; bases not matched to a gene: 8.

This rearrangement joins TRBV20-1 to TRBJ2-7; TRBD1 matches 11 bases. There are 13 residues in the CDR3. V was pared by 6 bases and J by 5 bases, with 6 bases of the junction left unmatched. From germline, CDR1 is DFQATT and CDR2 SNEGSKA (reference sequence). The CDR3 sequence: CSATDRGLDEQYF. The CDR3 DNA sequence: TGCAGTGCAACGGACAGGGGGCTGGACGAGCAGTACTTC.

The gene calls are TRBV20-1 and TRBJ2-1; 7 bases map to TRBD1. Germline loops: CDR1 DFQATT, CDR2 SNEGSKA (reference sequence). Trimming removed 4 bases from V and 3 bases from J; junction bases left unmatched: 3. This CDR3 is 13 amino acids long. CDR3 sequence reads: CSAIRQGYNEQFF. CDR3 nucleotides: TGCAGTGCTATCAGACAGGGCTACAATGAGCAGTTCTTC.

J is TRBJ2-2 and V is TRBV10-2; D is unresolved. This CDR3 is 13 amino acids long. Trimming removed 4 bases at V and 1 base at J, with 4 bases between. The germline V gene has CDR1 WSHSY and CDR2 SAAADI. DNA for the CDR3: TGCGCCAGCAGTGGGAAGAACACCGGGGAGCTGTTTTTT. Translating gives CASSGKNTGELFF.

The rearrangement joins TRBV9 to TRBJ2-7; TRBD2 might be the D (7 bases). V lost 0 bases and J 3 bases, leaving 10 bases between the germline ends. Germline V gives CDR1 SGDLS, CDR2 YYNGEE. The CDR3 spans 14 residues. CDR3 loop: CASSVAGEGYEQYF. CDR3 in DNA: TGTGCCAGCAGCGTAGCAGGGGAGGGCTACGAGCAGTACTTC.

The V and J genes are TRBV6-2 or TRBV6-3 and TRBJ1-5, with D uncertain. V dropped 7 bases and J dropped 3 bases, with 19 bases sitting between them. CDR3 length: 16 amino acids. The V gene's germline CDR1 is MNHEY and CDR2 SVGEGT. This chain's CDR3 is CASKTKDQEHNQPQHF. CDR3 DNA sequence: TGTGCCAGCAAAACCAAGGACCAGGAACACAATCAGCCCCAGCATTTT.

The chain carries TRBV10-3 and TRBJ2-1, with D possibly TRBD2 on 5 matching bases. V lost 5 bases and J lost 10, with 30 bases in between. The CDR3 spans 18 residues. The germline V gene has CDR1 ENHRY and CDR2 SYGVKD. The chain's CDR3 is CAISSIVSDKFKTYEQFF. CDR3 bases: TGTGCCATCAGTTCCATAGTTAGCGACAAATTTAAGACCTACGAGCAGTTCTTC.